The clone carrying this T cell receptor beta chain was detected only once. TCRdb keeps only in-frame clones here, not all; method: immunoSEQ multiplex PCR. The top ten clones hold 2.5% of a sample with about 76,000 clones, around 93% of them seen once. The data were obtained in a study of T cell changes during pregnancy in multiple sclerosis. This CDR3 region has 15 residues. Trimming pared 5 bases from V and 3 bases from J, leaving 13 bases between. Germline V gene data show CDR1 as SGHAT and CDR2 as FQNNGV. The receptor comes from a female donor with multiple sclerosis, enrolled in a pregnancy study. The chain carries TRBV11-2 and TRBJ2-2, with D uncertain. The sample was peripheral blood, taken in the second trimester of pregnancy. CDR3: CASSLSIRDTGELFF. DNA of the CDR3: TGTGCCAGCAGCCTATCGATCCGAGACACCGGGGAGCTGTTTTTT.